This is a list of T cell receptor beta chains from one sample in a study of cytomegalovirus exposure and HLA in healthy donors. The method was immunoSEQ multiplex PCR; TCRdb's version includes in-frame clones alone and lacks a portion of them. The sample contains around 100,000 clones, 85% of which appear only once. What was sequenced was PBMCs. The receptors derive from a man between 18 and 29 years old in good health and CMV-seropositive. The CDR3 runs from the conserved cysteine through the conserved F or W. D genes are given only for firm matches. Clone size is given for some rows only: seen once, a few or many times, or a class if the clone is expanded.

cdr3_nt cdr3_aa d_call j_call clone_size v_call cdr3_length
TGTGCCAGCAGCTTCCCCACAGGACCCAATCAGCCCCAGCATTTT CASSFPTGPNQPQHF - TRBJ1-5 - TRBV11-2 15
TGCGCCAGCAGTTACGGGACTAGCGGCACAGATACGCAGTATTTT CASSYGTSGTDTQYF TRBD2 TRBJ2-3 - TRBV5-1 15
TGTGCCATCAGTGAGTCCCGGGAGAACACCGGGGAGCTGTTTTTT CAISESRENTGELFF - TRBJ2-2 - TRBV10-3 15
TGTGCCAGCAGTTACGCAGCGGGAGGGAACAATGAGCAGTTCTTC CASSYAAGGNNEQFF TRBD2 TRBJ2-1 - TRBV6-6 15
TGTGCCAGCAGCTTTCTAGCGGGAGGGAGAGAGACCCAGTACTTC CASSFLAGGRETQYF TRBD2 TRBJ2-5 many TRBV5-8 15
TGTGCCAGCAGCTTCCCGGGACAGAACTATGGCTACACCTTC CASSFPGQNYGYTF TRBD1 TRBJ1-2 few TRBV7-9 14
TGTGCCAGCTCACCGAACCCGCTACGACGGACTAGCGGACGTATCTCCTACGAGCAGTACTTC CASSPNPLRRTSGRISYEQYF TRBD2 TRBJ2-7 - TRBV18 21
TGTGCCAGCAGCTCATTAGAGAACACTGAAGCTTTCTTT CASSSLENTEAFF - TRBJ1-1 - TRBV11-3 13
TGTGCCAGCAGTGAAGTCGGATGGGGGGGCAATGAGCAGTTCTTC CASSEVGWGGNEQFF TRBD2 TRBJ2-1 - TRBV2 15
TGTGCCACCTCAAGGACAGGGGGCTCCTACAATGAGCAGTTCTTC CATSRTGGSYNEQFF TRBD1 TRBJ2-1 - TRBV11-1 15
TGTGCCATATCCGGGACAATGGATCAGCCCCAGCATTTT CAISGTMDQPQHF - TRBJ1-5 - TRBV6-1 13
TGTGCCTGGAGTGGTCTCAGCGGGCCCGGGGATACGCAGTATTTT CAWSGLSGPGDTQYF - TRBJ2-3 - TRBV30 15
TGTGCCAGCACCCAGCCGGCGGGAGGGGAGCAGTTCTTC CASTQPAGGEQFF TRBD2 TRBJ2-1 - TRBV6-5 13
TGTGCCAGCAGCTTACAGGGGGAAAACACTGAAGCTTTCTTT CASSLQGENTEAFF TRBD1 TRBJ1-1 once TRBV7-9 14
TGTGCCAGCAGCTTAACGGCGGGACAGGGGGCTAACGAGCAGTACTTC CASSLTAGQGANEQYF TRBD1 TRBJ2-7 few TRBV7-3 16
TGTGCCAGCAGCTTGGGACTAGCGGATATTTACGAGCAGTACTTC CASSLGLADIYEQYF TRBD2 TRBJ2-7 - TRBV9 15
TGTGCCAGCAGTCCTCTGGCGGGAGTAAATCGGCAGTACTTC CASSPLAGVNRQYF TRBD2 TRBJ2-7 - TRBV28 14
TGCGCCAGCAGCCACCTAGCGGACTCCTCAGATACGCAGTATTTT CASSHLADSSDTQYF TRBD2 TRBJ2-3 - TRBV5-1 15
TGTGCCAGCAGTGACTCGCCCGTGAGGTTTCAAGAGACCCAGTACTTC CASSDSPVRFQETQYF - TRBJ2-5 - TRBV6-4 16
TGTGCCAGCAGGAAGGGACAGGGAGAGAGCTATGGCTACACCTTC CASRKGQGESYGYTF TRBD1 TRBJ1-2 - TRBV28 15
TGCGCCAGCAGCTTGGGGGACAGGGAAAGCTCCTACGAGCAGTACTTC CASSLGDRESSYEQYF TRBD1 TRBJ2-7 once TRBV5-1 16
TGTGCTAGCAGGGAACTGATTAGGAGCTCCTACAATGAGCAGTTCTTC CASRELIRSSYNEQFF - TRBJ2-1 - TRBV2 16
TGTGCCAGCTCACCGACCCACTTGGGAGACCAGTACTTC CASSPTHLGDQYF - TRBJ2-5 few TRBV18 13
TGCAGCGTTGAAGACTGGCCGGGACAGGGGGCATTATCGGAGACCCAGTACTTC CSVEDWPGQGALSETQYF TRBD1 TRBJ2-5 - TRBV29-1 18
TGTGCCAGCAGTTCACAGGGGGGATGGTTCTTC CASSSQGGWFF TRBD1 TRBJ2-1 - TRBV6-5 11
TGTGCCAGCAGCCCAGGGGTTCCATGGGAGACCCAGTACTTC CASSPGVPWETQYF - TRBJ2-5 - TRBV6-6 14
TGTGCCAGCAGCGCCCCGGAGGGACTAGCTGGCAATGAGCAGTTCTTC CASSAPEGLAGNEQFF TRBD2 TRBJ2-1 - TRBV9 16
TGTGCCAGCACTTACAATCGGGGACAGAGCAATCAGCCCCAGCATTTT CASTYNRGQSNQPQHF TRBD1 TRBJ1-5 few TRBV6-5 16
TGTGCCTGGAGGGCTGTGGCTTTTACCTACAATGAGCAGTTCTTC CAWRAVAFTYNEQFF - TRBJ2-1 - TRBV30 15
TGCGCCAGCAGCTTCCTAGCGGATAGCTCCTACAATGAGCAGTTCTTC CASSFLADSSYNEQFF TRBD2 TRBJ2-1 - TRBV5-1 16
TGTGCCAGCAATCAGGACAGGGGGCTGAGCGAGCAGTACTTC CASNQDRGLSEQYF TRBD1 TRBJ2-7 once TRBV28 14
TGCGCCAGCAGCCGACGATTTCTAGCGGGAGGGCAGTACAATGAGCAGTTCTTC CASSRRFLAGGQYNEQFF TRBD2 TRBJ2-1 - TRBV5-1 18
TGTGCCACCGAGGACAGCCCGAACACTGAAGCTTTCTTT CATEDSPNTEAFF - TRBJ1-1 few TRBV28 13
TGTGCCAGCAGTTATAGGGGGAGGGGCACAGATACGCAGTATTTT CASSYRGRGTDTQYF - TRBJ2-3 - TRBV6-5 15
TGTGCCAGCAGCCCCGAGTCCAACACTGAAGCTTTCTTT CASSPESNTEAFF - TRBJ1-1 - TRBV7-9 13
TGCGCCAGCAGCTTGCTGGGACTAGCGGCTAGAGAGCAGTTCTTC CASSLLGLAAREQFF TRBD2 TRBJ2-1 - TRBV5-1 15
TGTGCCAGCAGCTTAACCGGTGATGCTGGGGCCAACGTCCTGACTTTC CASSLTGDAGANVLTF - TRBJ2-6 few TRBV7-9 16
TGTGCCAGCAGTGAAGGTAAGGATGCGGACACTGAAGCTTTCTTT CASSEGKDADTEAFF - TRBJ1-1 - TRBV6-1 15
TGTGCCAGCACCATCGACACCGCGAACACCGGGGAGCTGTTTTTT CASTIDTANTGELFF - TRBJ2-2 few TRBV6-5 15
TGCGCCAGCCGTTTCTCGACTAGCGGAAGCTCCTACAATGAGCAGTTCTTC CASRFSTSGSSYNEQFF TRBD2 TRBJ2-1 once TRBV5-1 17
TGTGCCAGCAGTGAATTGGGAACAGGGGGGTGGGGAGAGACCCAGTACTTC CASSELGTGGWGETQYF TRBD1 TRBJ2-5 - TRBV25-1 17
TGTGCCAGTAGTAGACTACTAGCGGAACCCTACGAGCAGTACTTC CASSRLLAEPYEQYF TRBD2 TRBJ2-7 - TRBV19 15
TGTGCCACCAGCAGAGATTTAACTAGCGGGGAGGACGAGCAGTACTTC CATSRDLTSGEDEQYF TRBD2 TRBJ2-7 - TRBV15 16
TGTGCCAGCAGCTTCGTTTGGGAGAATTTCGCAGATACGCAGTATTTT CASSFVWENFADTQYF - TRBJ2-3 - TRBV7-8 16
TGTGCCAGTAGTATAGGGAGCTCCTACAATGAGCAGTTCTTC CASSIGSSYNEQFF - TRBJ2-1 - TRBV19 14
TGTGCCAGCAGTCCACTGAGCTCTGGAAACACCATATATTTT CASSPLSSGNTIYF - TRBJ1-3 - TRBV6-1 14
TGCAGCGTTGAAGACGTTTCGACAGGGCACGAGCAGTACTTC CSVEDVSTGHEQYF TRBD1 TRBJ2-7 - TRBV29-1 14
TGCGCCAGCAGCTTAACAAACACCGGGGAGCTGTTTTTT CASSLTNTGELFF - TRBJ2-2 - TRBV5-1 13
TGTGCCAGCAGTTGGACTAGCGGGAGCGAGCAGTACTTC CASSWTSGSEQYF TRBD2 TRBJ2-7 - TRBV6-5 13
TGTGCCACCAGCAGAGGGACTAGCGGGAGGGCCAATGAGCAGTTCTTC CATSRGTSGRANEQFF TRBD2 TRBJ2-1 - TRBV15 16
TGCGCCAGCAGCTTGGGGCACAACGGGAGTCCCGCCTACGAGCAGTACTTC CASSLGHNGSPAYEQYF - TRBJ2-7 - TRBV5-1 17
TGTGCCAGCAGCTTAGCGCTGGGCGGGGACTCCTACAATGAGCAGTTCTTC CASSLALGGDSYNEQFF - TRBJ2-1 - TRBV7-9 17
TGTGCCAGCAGCTTAGTTGGCAGTGAAGCTTTCTTT CASSLVGSEAFF - TRBJ1-1 - TRBV13 12
TGCAGCGCCGGCCAGGTCACAGATACGCAGTATTTT CSAGQVTDTQYF - TRBJ2-3 - TRBV29-1 12
TGTGCCAGCAGTTTCCGGGGTGTTGAGACCCAGTACTTC CASSFRGVETQYF - TRBJ2-5 - TRBV27 13
TGTGCCAGCGGCGGCGGGAGCTCCTACAATGAGCAGTTCTTC CASGGGSSYNEQFF TRBD2 TRBJ2-1 - TRBV11-3 14
TGTGCCAGTAGTATAGGATTAGCCCTCACGGTAGGGGGAGATCCCTACGAGCAGTACTTC CASSIGLALTVGGDPYEQYF - TRBJ2-7 few TRBV19 20